Listed here are 5 T cell receptor beta chains from one sample, sequenced in a study of blood T cell repertoires in COVID-19. Profiling relied on immunoSEQ multiplex PCR, and the TCRdb table lists in-frame clones only, not all of them. The data contain 35,000 to 40,000 clones, 80% to 90% of them singletons. The sequenced material came from peripheral blood. The origin of the receptors is a man in his sixties with COVID-19, enrolled during active disease.

The chain couples TRBV2 to TRBJ1-5; TRBD1 matches at 9 bases. The CDR3 is 15 residues long. Germline values: CDR1 SNHLY, CDR2 FYNNEI. V was pared by 4 bases and J by 7 bases, with 8 bases of the junction left unmatched. The CDR3 protein is CASSGTWTGEQPQHF. The CDR3 coding sequence is TGTGCCAGCAGTGGTACGTGGACAGGGGAGCAGCCCCAGCATTTT.

The chain links TRBV24-1 to TRBJ2-3, with 9 positions matching TRBD1. V gave up 4 bases and J gave up 5 bases; unmatched junction bases: 3. This CDR3 has 14 residues. From germline, CDR1 is KGHDR and CDR2 SFDVKD. The CDR3 region is CATSDDRGRDTQYF. The CDR3 nucleotides read TGTGCCACCAGTGACGACAGGGGGAGAGATACGCAGTATTTT.

CDR3 sequence: CASARSSGNTIYF. In nucleotides, the CDR3 is TGTGCCAGCGCTAGGAGCTCTGGAAACACCATATATTTT. This chain uses TRBV27 with TRBJ1-3; no clear D gene. The V end was cut by 8 bases, the J end by 0 bases, with 8 bases between. Germline CDR1 reads MNHEY; CDR2 reads SMNVEV (reference sequence). The CDR3 extends over 13 amino acids.

The CDR3 loop is CSASPGTGVGVGNIQYF. CDR3 DNA: TGCAGTGCCAGTCCCGGGACAGGGGTGGGCGTAGGAAACATTCAGTACTTC. This chain connects TRBV20-1 to TRBJ2-4, with 10 bases aligning to TRBD1. CDR3 size: 17 residues. Per the germline V gene, CDR1 is DFQATT and CDR2 is SNEGSKA (reference sequence). The ends lost 6 bases at V and 6 bases at J; junction bases unmatched: 17.

This chain joins TRBV6-5 and TRBJ1-1; 7 positions agree with TRBD1. This CDR3 has 16 residues. Germline CDR1 and CDR2: MNHEY and SVGAGI. V was pared by 2 bases and J by 4 bases, with 10 bases of the junction left unmatched. This CDR3 reads CASSYQGVGWGTEAFF. The CDR3 DNA sequence: TGTGCCAGCAGTTACCAGGGGGTGGGATGGGGCACTGAAGCTTTCTTT.